This T cell receptor (beta chain) is drawn from a study of blood T cell repertoires in COVID-19. Study-wide background: Samples came from the United States, Italy and Spain, spanning acute and convalescent COVID-19.

This CDR3 has 15 residues. Germline CDR1 reads LGHDT; CDR2 reads YNNKEL (reference sequence). Trimming removed 1 base from V and 5 bases from J; junction bases left unmatched: 4. Generated by immunoSEQ multiplex PCR, the TCRdb table keeps only in-frame clones and is missing some. This sample has 110,000 to 150,000 clones; approximately 73% occur once, and the top ten carry around 4.4%. The V gene is TRBV3-1 (or the pseudogene TRBV3-2), the J gene TRBJ2-2, with TRBD2 identical over 7 bases. Material: peripheral blood. The source of this sequence is a man in his sixties with acute or convalescent COVID-19. The CDR3 DNA reads TGTGCCAGCAGCCAAGGCGGGAGCGTGACCGGGGAGCTGTTTTTT. This gives the protein CASSQGGSVTGELFF.